The source of this T cell receptor beta chain is a study of cytomegalovirus exposure and HLA in healthy donors. The study, taken as a whole, reports: In a later analysis, the majority of CMV-associated beta chains seemingly showed HLA restriction. In a later analysis, a missense DCLRE1C variant was linked to TCR beta V- and J-gene trimming. Beyond CMV serostatus, there was no information to go on about immune exposure. In a later analysis, at a false discovery rate of 0.05, over 15,000 TCR beta sequences were associated with HLA alleles.

The PCR was carried out with 60 Vbeta primers and 13 Jbeta primers. Here immunoSEQ multiplex PCR was the method, and the copy in TCRdb shows in-frame clones only, minus some. The sample shows 130,000 to 150,000 clones, approximately 80% of them seen only once. Turning to this clone: As yet, its antigen is unknown. At one end, the junction sequence differs from germline, possibly due to a read error.

Germline V gene sequence: CDR1 SGHRS, CDR2 YFSETQ. The CDR3 totals 15 residues. Sample: PBMCs. V gene TRBV5-1 combines with J gene TRBJ2-1; TRBD2 aligns across 8 bases. The clonotype was recovered from a middle-aged woman in good health and CMV-seropositive. The CDR3 coding sequence is TGCGCCAGCAGCTTGGCTCGGGGGGGAGCATGGGAGCAGCTCTTC. This translates into CASSLARGGAWEQLF.